Shown below are 7 T cell receptor beta chains from a single sample sequenced in a study of T cell clonotyping in hematopoietic cell transplantation. The table came from immunoSEQ multiplex PCR; TCRdb's copy has only in-frame clones and leaves some out. The top ten clones hold about 13% of a sample with approximately 11,000 clones, roughly 90% of them seen once. Time point reported: recipient sample about 28 days before transplant, after cytoreduction. Sequenced here: peripheral blood mononuclear cells, sampled before stem cell transplant. Source of these receptors: a middle-aged woman with acute myeloid leukemia. Some clones in this sample may be carry-over from other donors' samples.

The chain links TRBV30 to TRBJ1-5, with 10 nucleotides matching TRBD1. Unmatched junction bases numbered 2, after V lost 1 base and J lost 2 bases. The CDR3 spans 15 residues. Germline lookup yields CDR1 GTSNPN and CDR2 SVGIG (reference sequence). CDR3 nucleotide sequence: TGTGCCTGGAGTGCGGGACAGGGGCGCAATCAGCCCCAGCATTTT. Translation gives CAWSAGQGRNQPQHF. Full variable domain (remainder filled in from reference TRBV30 and TRBJ1-5): SQTIHQWPATLVQPVGSPLSLECTVEGTSNPNLYWYRQAAGRGLQLLFYSVGIGQISSEVPQNLSASRPQDRQFILSSKKLLLSDSGFYLCAWSAGQGRNQPQHFGDGTRLSIL.

The J gene is TRBJ2-7, the V gene TRBV2; perhaps TRBD1 as D (5 bases). Germline V gives CDR1 SNHLY, CDR2 FYNNEI. V lost 3 bases and J 6 bases, leaving 12 bases between the germline ends. CDR3 length: 13 amino acids. The DNA of the CDR3 is TGTGCCAGCAGTGACGCTGGGGCTCTCGAGCAGTACTTC. This translates into CASSDAGALEQYF.

This rearrangement joins TRBV19 to TRBJ1-2, with TRBD1 matching over 7 bases. The J segment lost 6 bases and the V segment lost 3 bases, leaving 7 bases of the junction unmatched. Germline V gene sequence: CDR1 LNHDA, CDR2 SQIVND (reference sequence). The CDR3 has 14 amino acids. The CDR3 sequence: CASSITPTGDGYTF. In DNA, the CDR3 is TGTGCCAGTAGTATTACCCCAACAGGGGATGGCTACACCTTC. Filled out from reference TRBV19 and TRBJ1-2, the complete variable domain reads DGGITQSPKYLFRKEGQNVTLSCEQNLNHDAMYWYRQDPGQGLRLIYYSQIVNDFQKGDIAEGYSVSREKKESFPLTVTSAQKNPTAFYLCASSITPTGDGYTFGSGTRLTVV.

The rearrangement uses TRBV11-2 and TRBJ2-1; 7 positions match TRBD2. From germline, CDR1 is SGHAT and CDR2 FQNNGV. Germline trimming cut 3 bases from V and 0 bases from J; bases unmatched to any gene: 11. The CDR3 is 18 amino acids. In nucleotides, the CDR3 is TGTGCCAGCAGCTTGTATGGGGTAGGGAGGGACTCCTACAATGAGCAGTTCTTC. It translates to CASSLYGVGRDSYNEQFF.

This clone has only a few counts. The chain carries TRBV4-2 and TRBJ1-2; 7 nucleotides line up with TRBD1. The CDR3 covers 16 residues. With V trimmed by 0 bases and J by 3 bases, 7 bases remained unmatched. The germline V gene has CDR1 LGHNA and CDR2 YNFKEQ. The CDR3 DNA is TGTGCCAGCAGCCAAGATCAGACAGGGCCGCACTATGGCTACACCTTC. This codes for CASSQDQTGPHYGYTF.

This clone was found once. The V gene is TRBV27, the J gene TRBJ2-7; 12 bases align to TRBD2. V lost 6 bases and J lost 1; bases outside the gene matches: 4. The V gene's germline CDR1 is MNHEY and CDR2 SMNVEV (reference sequence). The CDR3 is 15 residues long. The CDR3 reads CASRTSGSVSYEQYF. CDR3 in DNA: TGTGCCAGCAGGACTAGCGGGAGTGTATCCTACGAGCAGTACTTC.

This clone appeared a single time. The rearrangement links TRBV11-2 to TRBJ2-1; D not certain. CDR1 SGHAT and CDR2 FQNNGV come from the germline V gene. CDR3 length: 13 residues. Trimming left V 4 bases short and J 6 bases short, with 10 bases between. This chain's CDR3 is CASSYQLSNEQFF. The CDR3 DNA follows: TGTGCCAGCAGCTACCAACTCAGCAATGAGCAGTTCTTC.